The 13 T cell receptor beta chains given below trace back to one sample, sequenced in a study of a mutant IDH1 vaccine in newly diagnosed glioma. The time point was: week 23, last vaccination. In the vaccine, a single dose held 300 ug of the mutant IDH1 20-mer peptide, along with topical imiquimod. These receptors have no identified antigens. Method: immunoSEQ multiplex PCR; TCRdb's copy keeps in-frame clones and lacks some. The table shows about 56,000 clones, with 85% to 90% occurring only once. The sample consisted of PBMCs, taken from a glioma patient whose treatment included an IDH1 peptide vaccine. The receptor source for this set is a man aged 40-49 years with glioma.

V gene TRBV6-6 combines with J gene TRBJ2-5; D could derive from TRBD1 or TRBD2 (5 bases each). Germline CDR1 is MNHNY and CDR2 is SVGAGI (reference sequence). Trimming left V 6 bases short and J 5 bases short, with 13 bases between. The length of the CDR3 is 13 residues. The chain's CDR3 is CASRPGTLETQYF. CDR3 nucleotides: TGTGCCAGCAGGCCCGGGACCCTTGAGACCCAGTACTTC.

V usage is TRBV12-5 and J usage is TRBJ2-4; D possibly corresponds to TRBD1 (6 bases). The V end was cut by 1 base, the J end by 6 bases, with 13 bases between. The CDR3 covers 15 residues. Germline V lookup: CDR1 LGHNT, CDR2 FRNRAP. CDR3 DNA sequence: TGTGCTAGTGGTTTGGACGCACAGGGTTTAAACATTCAGTACTTC. As protein: CASGLDAQGLNIQYF.

This clone was seen more than once but under ten times. This chain connects TRBV5-1 to TRBJ2-2; D uncertain. V was shortened by 5 bases and J by 7 bases, with 9 bases between the two germline ends. The length of the CDR3 is 12 residues. CDR1 is SGHRS, CDR2 YFSETQ, per germline. CDR3 region: CASRYYRGELFF. CDR3 nucleotide sequence: TGCGCCAGCAGATATTATCGCGGGGAGCTGTTTTTT.

The chain carries TRBV5-1 and TRBJ1-2, with D hard to call. V gave up 4 bases and J gave up 7 bases, with 20 bases separating them. This CDR3 is built from 15 residues. Per the germline V gene, CDR1 is SGHRS and CDR2 is YFSETQ. The DNA for the CDR3 is TGCGCCAGCAGCCACCTGGTCTACCTGTTTCTTGGCTACACCTTC. This gives the protein CASSHLVYLFLGYTF.

This chain uses TRBV5-4 with TRBJ2-2; 7 nucleotides line up with TRBD1. Germline V lookup: CDR1 SGHNT, CDR2 YYREEE (reference sequence). The CDR3 covers 15 residues. With V trimmed by 4 bases and J by 3 bases, 6 bases remained unmatched. The DNA for the CDR3 is TGTGCCAGCAGCACGGTGGGACAGTACACCGGGGAGCTGTTTTTT. Amino acids: CASSTVGQYTGELFF.

J is TRBJ2-1 and V is TRBV10-3; 10 bases agree with TRBD2. V lost 3 bases, J lost 5 bases, and 4 bases stayed unmatched. The CDR3 has 15 amino acids. Germline CDR1 is ENHRY and CDR2 is SYGVKD. The CDR3 sequence: CAISDRTSGNNEQFF. CDR3 DNA: TGTGCCATCAGTGACCGGACTAGCGGTAACAATGAGCAGTTCTTC.

This clone came up once. The chain's CDR3 is CASSLARGDTQYF. In DNA, the CDR3 is TGTGCCAGCAGCTTGGCCAGGGGAGATACGCAGTATTTT. J is TRBJ2-3 and V is TRBV5-4; a possible D gene is TRBD1 (6 bases). Germline V gene sequence: CDR1 SGHNT, CDR2 YYREEE (reference sequence). The CDR3 has 13 residues. Trimming shortened V by 0 bases and J by 5 bases, and 7 bases separated the two germline ends.

The chain links TRBV5-1 to TRBJ2-7; D call uncertain. This CDR3 is built from 14 residues. Trimming shortened V by 2 bases and J by 1 base, and 10 bases separated the two germline ends. CDR1 SGHRS and CDR2 YFSETQ come from the germline V gene. The CDR3 loop reads CASSFRTVSYEQYF. CDR3 DNA sequence: TGCGCCAGCAGCTTTAGGACGGTTTCCTACGAGCAGTACTTC.

V is TRBV6-5 and J is TRBJ2-5, with TRBD2 matching over 13 bases. CDR1 is MNHEY, CDR2 SVGAGI, per germline. The J segment lost 6 bases and the V segment lost 5 bases, leaving 6 bases of the junction unmatched. CDR3 length equals 15 residues. The CDR3 DNA reads TGTGCCAGCAGTCGCGGGACTAGCGGGAAACAGACCCAGTACTTC. Protein product: CASSRGTSGKQTQYF.

CDR3 residues: CASRGTGVSSGNTIYF. The DNA of the CDR3 is TGTGCCAGCAGAGGGACAGGGGTCAGCTCTGGAAACACCATATATTTT. The chain links TRBV2 to TRBJ1-3; 10 bases are a match to TRBD1. Germline V gene data show CDR1 as SNHLY and CDR2 as FYNNEI. J gave up 0 bases and V 6 bases, and 5 bases lay outside the gene matches. The CDR3 is 16 residues long.

CDR3 sequence reads: CASSFRGGETQYF. The DNA of the CDR3 is TGTGCCAGCAGCTTCAGAGGGGGAGAGACCCAGTACTTC. The chain combines TRBV7-9 with TRBJ2-5, with D possibly being TRBD1 (6 bases). The germline V gene encodes CDR1 SEHNR and CDR2 FQNEAQ (reference sequence). Deletions cut 3 bases from V and 4 bases from J, with 9 bases between. The CDR3 is 13 residues long. Full variable domain (missing parts from reference TRBV7-9 and TRBJ2-5): DTGVSQNPRHKITKRGQNVTFRCDPISEHNRLYWYRQTLGQGPEFLTYFQNEAQLEKSRLLSDRFSAERPKGSFSTLEIQRTEQGDSAMYLCASSFRGGETQYFGPGTRLLVL.

This clone was recorded once. The V and J genes are TRBV14 and TRBJ2-7, with 7 positions matching TRBD1. The CDR3 totals 12 residues. The V gene's germline CDR1 is SGHDN and CDR2 FVKESK. With V trimmed by 4 bases and J by 6 bases, 3 bases remained unmatched. The CDR3 DNA follows: TGTGCCAGCAGCCCTACAGGGGTCGAGCAGTACTTC. It specifies CASSPTGVEQYF.

The V gene is TRBV15, the J gene TRBJ2-1; 10 positions agree with TRBD2. Trimming took 3 bases from V and 9 from J; bases not matched to a gene: 11. The CDR3 contains 16 residues. CDR1 is LNHNV, CDR2 YYDKDF, per germline (reference sequence). The CDR3 nucleotides are TGTGCCACCAGCAGGGAAGCGGGAGGGCCGATTGGTGAGCAGTTCTTC. Encoded protein: CATSREAGGPIGEQFF.